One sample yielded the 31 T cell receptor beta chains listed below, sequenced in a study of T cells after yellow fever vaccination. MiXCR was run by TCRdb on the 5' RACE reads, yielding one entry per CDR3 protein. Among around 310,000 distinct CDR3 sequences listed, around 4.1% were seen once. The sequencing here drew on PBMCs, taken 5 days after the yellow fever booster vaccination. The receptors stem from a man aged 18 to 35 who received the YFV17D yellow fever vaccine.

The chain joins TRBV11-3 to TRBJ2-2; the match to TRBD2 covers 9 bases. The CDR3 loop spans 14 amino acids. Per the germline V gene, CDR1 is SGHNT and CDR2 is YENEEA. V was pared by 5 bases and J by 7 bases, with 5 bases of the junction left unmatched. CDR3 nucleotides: TGTGCCAGCAGCACGGGACTAGCCAGCGGGGAGCTGTTTTTT. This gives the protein CASSTGLASGELFF.

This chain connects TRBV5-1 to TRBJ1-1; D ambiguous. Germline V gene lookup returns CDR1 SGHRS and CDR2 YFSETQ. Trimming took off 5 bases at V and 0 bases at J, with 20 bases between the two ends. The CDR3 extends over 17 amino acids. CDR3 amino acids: CASRVVRETNLNTEAFF. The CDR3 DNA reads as TGCGCCAGCAGGGTGGTTAGGGAGACCAATCTGAACACTGAAGCTTTCTTT.

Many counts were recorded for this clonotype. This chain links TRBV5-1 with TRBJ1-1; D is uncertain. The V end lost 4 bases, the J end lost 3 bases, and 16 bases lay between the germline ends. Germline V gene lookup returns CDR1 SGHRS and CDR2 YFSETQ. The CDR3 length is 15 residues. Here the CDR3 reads CASSRGRRRDTEAFF. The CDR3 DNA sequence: TGCGCCAGCAGCCGAGGCCGCCGACGGGACACTGAAGCTTTCTTT.

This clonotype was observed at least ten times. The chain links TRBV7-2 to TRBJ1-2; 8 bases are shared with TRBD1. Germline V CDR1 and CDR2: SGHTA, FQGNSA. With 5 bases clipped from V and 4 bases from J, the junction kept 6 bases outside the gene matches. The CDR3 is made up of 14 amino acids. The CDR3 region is CASSPAGQAYGYTF. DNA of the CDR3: TGTGCCAGCAGCCCGGCGGGACAGGCCTATGGCTACACCTTC.

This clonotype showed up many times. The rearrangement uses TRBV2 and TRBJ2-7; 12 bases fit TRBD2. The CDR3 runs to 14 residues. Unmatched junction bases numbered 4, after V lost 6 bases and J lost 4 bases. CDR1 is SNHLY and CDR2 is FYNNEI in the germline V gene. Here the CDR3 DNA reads TGTGCCAGCAGGTCGACTAGCGGGGGTTACGAGCAGTACTTC. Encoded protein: CASRSTSGGYEQYF.

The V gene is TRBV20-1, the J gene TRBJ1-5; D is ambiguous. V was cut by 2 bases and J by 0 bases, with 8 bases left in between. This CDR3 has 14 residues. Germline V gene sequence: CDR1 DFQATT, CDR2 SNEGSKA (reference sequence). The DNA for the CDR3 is TGCAGTGCTAGACCAGTCTATAGCAATCAGCCCCAGCATTTT. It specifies CSARPVYSNQPQHF.

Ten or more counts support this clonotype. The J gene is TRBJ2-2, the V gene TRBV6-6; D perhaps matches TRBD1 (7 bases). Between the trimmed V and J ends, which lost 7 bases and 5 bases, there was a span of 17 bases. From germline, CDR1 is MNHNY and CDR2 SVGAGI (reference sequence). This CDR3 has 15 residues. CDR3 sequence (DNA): TGTGCCAGCACCCATCCTTCAGGGGGGACCGGGGAGCTGTTTTTT. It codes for CASTHPSGGTGELFF.

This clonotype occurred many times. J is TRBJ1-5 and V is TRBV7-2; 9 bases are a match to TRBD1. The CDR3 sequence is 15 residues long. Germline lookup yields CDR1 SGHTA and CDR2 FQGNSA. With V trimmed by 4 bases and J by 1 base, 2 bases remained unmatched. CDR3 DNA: TGTGCCAGCAGCTCTGGACAGGGGAGCAATCAGCCCCAGCATTTT. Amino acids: CASSSGQGSNQPQHF.

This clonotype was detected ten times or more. In DNA, the CDR3 is TGCAGTGCTAGAGAGAACCGTTATGGCTACACCTTC. This sequence encodes CSARENRYGYTF. The chain has TRBV20-1 and TRBJ1-2; D call uncertain. Per the germline V gene, CDR1 is DFQATT and CDR2 is SNEGSKA (reference sequence). The CDR3 sequence is 12 residues long. V was pared by 0 bases and J by 5 bases, with 7 bases between.

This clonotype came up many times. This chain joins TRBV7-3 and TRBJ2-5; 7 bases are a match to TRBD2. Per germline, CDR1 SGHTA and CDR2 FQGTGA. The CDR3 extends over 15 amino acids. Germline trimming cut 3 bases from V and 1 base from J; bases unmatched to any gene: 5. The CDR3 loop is CASSFQGGSQETQYF. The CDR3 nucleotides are TGTGCCAGCAGCTTCCAGGGAGGGAGCCAAGAGACCCAGTACTTC. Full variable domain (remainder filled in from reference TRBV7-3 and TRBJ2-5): GAGVSQTPSNKVTEKGKYVELRCDPISGHTALYWYRQSLGQGPEFLIYFQGTGAADDSGLPNDRFFAVRPEGSVSTLKIQRTERGDSAVYLCASSFQGGSQETQYFGPGTRLLVL.

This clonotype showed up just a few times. CDR3 in amino acids: CASSLGLLAGEETQYF. The CDR3 coding sequence is TGCGCCAGCAGCTTGGGGCTTCTAGCGGGGGAAGAGACCCAGTACTTC. The rearrangement uses TRBV5-1 and TRBJ2-5; the match to TRBD2 covers 10 bases. Germline assignment: CDR1 SGHRS and CDR2 YFSETQ. The J segment lost 3 bases and the V segment lost 0 bases, leaving 5 bases of the junction unmatched. The CDR3 has 16 amino acids.

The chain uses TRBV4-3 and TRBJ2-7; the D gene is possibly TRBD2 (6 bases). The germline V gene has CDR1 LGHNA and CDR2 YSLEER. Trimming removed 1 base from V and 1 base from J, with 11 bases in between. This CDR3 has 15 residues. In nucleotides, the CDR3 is TGCGCCAGCAGCCAAGGGCGGGGAGGATCCTACGAGCAGTACTTC. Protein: CASSQGRGGSYEQYF.

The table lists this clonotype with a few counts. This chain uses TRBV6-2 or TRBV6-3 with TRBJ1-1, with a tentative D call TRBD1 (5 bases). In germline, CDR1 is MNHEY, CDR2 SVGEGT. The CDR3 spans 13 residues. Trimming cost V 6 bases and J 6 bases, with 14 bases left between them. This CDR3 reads CASRKQVRAEAFF. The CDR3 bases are TGTGCCAGCAGAAAACAGGTTAGAGCTGAAGCTTTCTTT.

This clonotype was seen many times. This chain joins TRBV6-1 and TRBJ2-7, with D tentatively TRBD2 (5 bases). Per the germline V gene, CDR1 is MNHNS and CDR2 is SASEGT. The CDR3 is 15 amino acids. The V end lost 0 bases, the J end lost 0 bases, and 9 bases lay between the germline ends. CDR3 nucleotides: TGTGCCAGCAGTGAAGCCAGCGCGGGCTCCTACGAGCAGTACGTC. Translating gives CASSEASAGSYEQYV.

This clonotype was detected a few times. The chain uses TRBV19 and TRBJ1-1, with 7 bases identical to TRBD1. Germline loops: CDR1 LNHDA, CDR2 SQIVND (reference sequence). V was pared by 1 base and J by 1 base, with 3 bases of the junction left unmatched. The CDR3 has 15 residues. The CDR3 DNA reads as TGTGCCAGTAGTATAGGCAGGGGGTCGAACACTGAAGCTTTCTTT. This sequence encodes CASSIGRGSNTEAFF.

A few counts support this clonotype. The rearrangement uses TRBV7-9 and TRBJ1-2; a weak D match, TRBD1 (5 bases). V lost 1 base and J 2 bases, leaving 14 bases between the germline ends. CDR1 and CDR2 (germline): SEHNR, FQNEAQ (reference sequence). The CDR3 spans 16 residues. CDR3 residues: CASSLVHWGPNYGYTF. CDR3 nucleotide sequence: TGTGCCAGCAGCTTAGTTCACTGGGGCCCCAACTATGGCTACACCTTC.

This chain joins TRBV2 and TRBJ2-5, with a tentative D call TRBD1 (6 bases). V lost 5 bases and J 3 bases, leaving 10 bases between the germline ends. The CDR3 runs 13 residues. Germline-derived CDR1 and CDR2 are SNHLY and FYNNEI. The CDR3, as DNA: TGTGCCAGCAGTTTTAGGACAGAAGAGACCCAGTACTTC. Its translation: CASSFRTEETQYF.

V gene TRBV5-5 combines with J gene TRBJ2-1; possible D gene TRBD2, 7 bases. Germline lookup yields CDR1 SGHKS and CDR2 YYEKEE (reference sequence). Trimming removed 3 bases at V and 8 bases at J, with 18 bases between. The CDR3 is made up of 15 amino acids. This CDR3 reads CASSSWGGAYHEQFF. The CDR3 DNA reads TGTGCCAGCAGCTCTTGGGGGGGCGCGTACCATGAGCAGTTCTTC.

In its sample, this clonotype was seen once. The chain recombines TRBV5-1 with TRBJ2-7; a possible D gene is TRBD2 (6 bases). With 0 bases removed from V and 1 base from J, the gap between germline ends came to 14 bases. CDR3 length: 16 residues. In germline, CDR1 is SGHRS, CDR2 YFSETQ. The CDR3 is CASSLDPGAGSYEQYF. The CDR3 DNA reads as TGCGCCAGCAGCTTGGACCCTGGAGCGGGTTCCTACGAGCAGTACTTC. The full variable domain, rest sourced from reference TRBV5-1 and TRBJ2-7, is KAGVTQTPRYLIKTRGQQVTLSCSPISGHRSVSWYQQTPGQGLQFLFEYFSETQRNKGNFPGRFSGRQFSNSRSEMNVSTLELGDSALYLCASSLDPGAGSYEQYFGPGTRLTVT.

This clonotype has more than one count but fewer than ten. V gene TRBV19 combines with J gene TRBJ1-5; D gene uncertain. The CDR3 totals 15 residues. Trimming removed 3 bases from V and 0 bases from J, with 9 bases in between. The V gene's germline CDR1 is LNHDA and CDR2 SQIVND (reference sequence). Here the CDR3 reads CASSMGQYSNQPQHF. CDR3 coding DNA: TGTGCCAGTAGTATGGGCCAGTATAGCAATCAGCCCCAGCATTTT. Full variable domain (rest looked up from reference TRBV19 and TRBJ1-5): DGGITQSPKYLFRKEGQNVTLSCEQNLNHDAMYWYRQDPGQGLRLIYYSQIVNDFQKGDIAEGYSVSREKKESFPLTVTSAQKNPTAFYLCASSMGQYSNQPQHFGDGTRLSIL.

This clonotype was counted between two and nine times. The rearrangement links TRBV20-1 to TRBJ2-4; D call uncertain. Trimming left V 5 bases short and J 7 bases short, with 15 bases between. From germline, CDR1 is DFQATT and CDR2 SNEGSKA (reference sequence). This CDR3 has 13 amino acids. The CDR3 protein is CSAGTHPGNIQYF. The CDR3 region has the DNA TGCAGTGCTGGAACCCATCCGGGTAACATTCAGTACTTC.

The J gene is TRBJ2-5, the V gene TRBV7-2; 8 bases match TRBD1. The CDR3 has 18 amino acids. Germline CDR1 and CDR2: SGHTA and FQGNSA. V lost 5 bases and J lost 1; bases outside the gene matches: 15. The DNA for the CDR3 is TGTGCCAGCAGCCTAGGACAGGGAAGGTCGAGAACCCAAGAGACCCAGTACTTC. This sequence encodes CASSLGQGRSRTQETQYF.

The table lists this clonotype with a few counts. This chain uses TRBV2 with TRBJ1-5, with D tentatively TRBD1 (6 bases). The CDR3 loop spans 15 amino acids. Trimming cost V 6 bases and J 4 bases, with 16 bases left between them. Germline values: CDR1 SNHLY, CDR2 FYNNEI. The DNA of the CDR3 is TGTGCCAGCAGCTATCGACAGGTTCGGAATCAGCCCCAGCATTTT. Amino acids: CASSYRQVRNQPQHF.

Here the CDR3 DNA reads TGTGCCAGCGCTAGCGGGGGGGCGTTATCTACGCAGTATTTT. Protein: CASASGGALSTQYF. V and J are TRBV12-3 or TRBV12-4 and TRBJ2-3; TRBD2 aligns across 12 bases. CDR3 length equals 14 residues. Trimming took 8 bases from V and 8 from J; bases not matched to a gene: 8.

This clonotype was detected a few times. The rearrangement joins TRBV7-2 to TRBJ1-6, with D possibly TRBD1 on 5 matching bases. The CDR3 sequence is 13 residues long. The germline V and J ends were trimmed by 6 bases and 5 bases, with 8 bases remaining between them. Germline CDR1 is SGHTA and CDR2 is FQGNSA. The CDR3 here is CASRGHDNSPLHF. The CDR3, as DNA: TGTGCCAGCAGAGGACACGATAATTCACCCCTCCACTTT.

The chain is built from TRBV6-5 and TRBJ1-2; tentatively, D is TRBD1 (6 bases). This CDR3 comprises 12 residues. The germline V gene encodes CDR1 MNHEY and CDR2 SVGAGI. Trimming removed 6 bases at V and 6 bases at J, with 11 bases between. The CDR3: CASRATGHGYTF. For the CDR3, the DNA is TGTGCCAGCAGAGCAACAGGGCATGGCTACACCTTC.

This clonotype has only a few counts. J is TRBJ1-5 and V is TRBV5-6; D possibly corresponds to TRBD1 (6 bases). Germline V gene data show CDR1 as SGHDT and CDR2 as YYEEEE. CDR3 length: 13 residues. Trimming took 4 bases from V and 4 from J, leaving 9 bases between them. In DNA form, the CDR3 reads TGTGCCAGCAGCGGGGGGCCTAATCAGCCCCAGCATTTT. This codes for CASSGGPNQPQHF.

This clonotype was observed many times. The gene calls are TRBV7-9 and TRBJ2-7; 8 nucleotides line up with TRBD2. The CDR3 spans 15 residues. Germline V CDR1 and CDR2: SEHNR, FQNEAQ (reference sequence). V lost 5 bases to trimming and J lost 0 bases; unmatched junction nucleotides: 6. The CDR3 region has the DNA TGTGCCAGCAGCCCGGGAGGGGCGAGCTCCTACGAGCAGTACGTC. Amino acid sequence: CASSPGGASSYEQYV.

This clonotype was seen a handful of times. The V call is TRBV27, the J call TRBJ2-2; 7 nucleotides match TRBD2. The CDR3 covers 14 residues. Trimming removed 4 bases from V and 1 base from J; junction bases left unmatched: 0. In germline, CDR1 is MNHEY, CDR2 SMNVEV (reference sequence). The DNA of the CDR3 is TGTGCCAGCAGTTGGGGGGGGAACACCGGGGAGCTGTTTTTT. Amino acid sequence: CASSWGGNTGELFF.

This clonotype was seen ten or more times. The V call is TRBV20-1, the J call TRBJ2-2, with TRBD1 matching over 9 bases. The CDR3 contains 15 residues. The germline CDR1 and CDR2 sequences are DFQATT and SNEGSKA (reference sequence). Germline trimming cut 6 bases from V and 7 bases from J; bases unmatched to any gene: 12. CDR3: CSASRGTGFGGELFF. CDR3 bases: TGCAGTGCCAGTCGGGGGACAGGGTTCGGCGGGGAGCTGTTTTTT.

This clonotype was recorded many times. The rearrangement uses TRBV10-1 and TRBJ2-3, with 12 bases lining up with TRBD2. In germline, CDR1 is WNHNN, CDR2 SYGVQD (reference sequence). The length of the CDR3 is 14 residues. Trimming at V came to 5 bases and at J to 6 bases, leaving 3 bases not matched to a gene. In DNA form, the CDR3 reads TGCGCCAGCAGTCTCGGACTAGCGGGGGATACGCAGTATTTT. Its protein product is CASSLGLAGDTQYF.